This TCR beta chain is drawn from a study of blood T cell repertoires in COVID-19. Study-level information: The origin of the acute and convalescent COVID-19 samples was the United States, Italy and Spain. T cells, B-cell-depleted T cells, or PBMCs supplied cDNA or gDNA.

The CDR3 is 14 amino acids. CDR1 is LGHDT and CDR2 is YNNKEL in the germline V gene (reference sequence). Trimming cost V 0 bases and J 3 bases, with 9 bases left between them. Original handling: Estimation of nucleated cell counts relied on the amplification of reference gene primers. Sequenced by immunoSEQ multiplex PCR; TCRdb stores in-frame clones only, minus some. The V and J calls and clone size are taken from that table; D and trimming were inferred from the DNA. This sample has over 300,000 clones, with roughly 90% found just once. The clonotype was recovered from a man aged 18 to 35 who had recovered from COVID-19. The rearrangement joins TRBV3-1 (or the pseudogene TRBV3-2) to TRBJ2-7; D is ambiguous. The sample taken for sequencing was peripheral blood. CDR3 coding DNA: TGTGCCAGCAGCCAAGATCTTAGTAACTACGAGCAGTACTTC. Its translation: CASSQDLSNYEQYF.